Following are 18 T cell receptor beta chains from one sample sequenced in a study of cytomegalovirus exposure and HLA in healthy donors (dated by TCRdb to 2015 to 2018). Libraries were made using the immunoSEQ multiplex PCR assay. For the multiplex PCR, a mixture combining 60 forward primers for TCR Vbeta segments and 13 reverse primers for TCR Jbeta segments was used. Imported from immuneACCESS, the table was reduced by TCRdb to in-frame sequences with V and J called. These copies leave out some clones; in studies compared against another copy, an unresolved V gene accounts for under half, and the cause of the remainder is not known. The sample table lists about 160,000 clones, around four fifths of them with a count of one. Of the sample, 1.3% falls within the top ten clones. The sample taken for sequencing was PBMCs. The receptors shown here come from a man aged 30 to 39 in good health and CMV-seronegative.

The chain carries TRBV21-1 and TRBJ2-5; the DNA was not compared with TRBD2, the D call given in the table. TRBV21-1 is given as a pseudogene. The CDR3 is 15 amino acids. CDR3: CASSEPGLLQETQYF. The CDR3, as DNA: TGTGCCAGCAGCGAACCGGGACTACTTCAAGAGACCCAGTACTTC.

The chain couples TRBV5-4 to TRBJ1-6; D gene uncertain. The CDR3 totals 13 residues. Trimming removed 5 bases from V and 4 bases from J, with 7 bases in between. Germline V gene lookup returns CDR1 SGHNT and CDR2 YYREEE (reference sequence). The CDR3 loop reads CASSQDYNSPLHF. CDR3 DNA: TGTGCCAGCAGTCAGGATTATAATTCACCCCTCCACTTT. Variable domain in full (rest from reference TRBV5-4 and TRBJ1-6): ETGVTQSPTHLIKTRGQQVTLRCSSQSGHNTVSWYQQALGQGPQFIFQYYREEENGRGNFPPRFSGLQFPNYSSELNVNALELDDSALYLCASSQDYNSPLHFGNGTRLTVT.

This chain joins TRBV19 and TRBJ1-5, with D perhaps matching TRBD1 (6 bases). Trimming removed 7 bases at V and 3 bases at J, with 16 bases between. The CDR3 has 15 amino acids. Germline V gives CDR1 LNHDA, CDR2 SQIVND (reference sequence). CDR3 sequence (DNA): TGTGCCAGTACCCCGATTGGGGGCCTCAATCAGCCCCAGCATTTT. This gives the protein CASTPIGGLNQPQHF.

The chain employs TRBV12-2 and TRBJ2-7; whether TRBD2, the table's D call, matches the DNA was not checked. TRBV12-2 is an annotated pseudogene. The CDR3 contains 18 residues. CDR3 amino acids: CASRLVGRVAGSSYEQYF. CDR3 coding DNA: TGTGCAAGTCGCTTAGTAGGTAGGGTAGCGGGAAGCTCCTACGAGCAGTACTTC.

The chain couples TRBV7-2 to TRBJ1-5; 9 bases align to TRBD1. This CDR3 spans 15 amino acids. Trimming took 4 bases from V and 4 from J; bases not matched to a gene: 5. The germline gives CDR1 SGHTA, CDR2 FQGNSA. The CDR3 DNA is TGTGCCAGCAGCTGGACAGGGGTTGGGAATCAGCCCCAGCATTTT. Translation: CASSWTGVGNQPQHF.

This clone was picked up a small number of times. V and J are TRBV7-6 and TRBJ2-1; 13 nucleotides match TRBD2. Germline CDR1 reads SGHVS; CDR2 reads FNYEAQ. This CDR3 has 20 amino acids. The V segment lost 5 bases and the J segment 0 bases; nucleotides outside the gene matches: 13. The CDR3 nucleotides read TGTGCCAGCAGCCCCCAAACGACTAGCGGGGGGCATAGCTCCTACAATGAGCAGTTCTTC. Translated, it gives CASSPQTTSGGHSSYNEQFF.

V is TRBV11-1 and J is TRBJ2-7; tentative D call: TRBD1 (6 bases). CDR1 and CDR2 from the germline V gene are SGHAT and FQDESV (reference sequence). Trimming left V 1 base short and J 5 bases short, with 15 bases between. The CDR3 runs 15 residues. The CDR3 region is CASSLEGTWAHEQYF. CDR3 bases: TGTGCCAGCAGCTTAGAGGGGACATGGGCCCACGAGCAGTACTTC. The whole variable domain, remainder taken from reference TRBV11-1 and TRBJ2-7, is EAEVAQSPRYKITEKSQAVAFWCDPISGHATLYWYRQILGQGPELLVQFQDESVVDDSQLPKDRFSAERLKGVDSTLKIQPAELGDSAMYLCASSLEGTWAHEQYFGPGTRLTVT.

To note about this clone: An end of the junction does not agree with germline; a read error may underlie this. The rearrangement uses TRBV18 and TRBJ1-2, with unresolved D. The CDR3 has 11 residues. The germline V gene encodes CDR1 KGHSH and CDR2 LQKENI. The CDR3, as DNA: TGTGCCAGCTCACTAAAGGAGGAGTCCGCCTTC. It yields the protein CASSLKEESAF.

The J gene is TRBJ1-2, the V gene TRBV7-8; D is possibly TRBD1 (5 bases). The CDR3 runs 13 residues. Germline lookup yields CDR1 SGHVS and CDR2 FQNEAQ. V dropped 8 bases and J dropped 4 bases, with 14 bases sitting between them. CDR3 nucleotides: TGTGCCAGCGGCCAGGGACTCCCCTATGGCTACACCTTC. Protein: CASGQGLPYGYTF.

The chain uses TRBV7-9 and TRBJ2-7; 7 nucleotides match TRBD2. Trimming removed 6 bases from V and 1 base from J; junction bases left unmatched: 9. The CDR3 spans 15 residues. Germline loops: CDR1 SEHNR, CDR2 FQNEAQ (reference sequence). The DNA for the CDR3 is TGTGCCAGCAGGCTCTCGGGGGGTGCTTCCTACGAGCAGTACTTC. Translated, it gives CASRLSGGASYEQYF.

The genes are TRBV6-1 and TRBJ1-6; TRBD1 agrees at 10 bases. This CDR3 spans 14 amino acids. Losses at the gene ends were 8 bases for V and 9 bases for J; bases not matched to a gene: 7. Germline CDR1 MNHNS, CDR2 SASEGT. The DNA for the CDR3 is TGTGCCAGCCCGACAGGGGGCGATGGTTCACCCCTCCACTTT. Translating it yields CASPTGGDGSPLHF.

This chain connects TRBV10-2 to TRBJ1-1; the match to TRBD1 covers 9 bases. Germline CDR1 reads WSHSY; CDR2 reads SAAADI. The V segment lost 4 bases and the J segment 8 bases; nucleotides outside the gene matches: 8. The CDR3 runs 14 residues. CDR3 DNA sequence: TGCGCCAGCAGTGGGGACAGGGCGGAAAGGGAAGCTTTCTTT. Translated, it gives CASSGDRAEREAFF.

This chain links TRBV5-1 with TRBJ1-6; 7 bases agree with TRBD1. This CDR3 has 14 amino acids. Germline CDR1 is SGHRS and CDR2 is YFSETQ. After removal of 2 bases from V and 9 bases from J, the junction contained 5 bases not matched to a gene. In nucleotides, the CDR3 is TGCGCCAGCAGCTTTACAGGGGAAGGTTCACCCCTCCACTTT. This sequence encodes CASSFTGEGSPLHF.

The chain combines TRBV6-5 with TRBJ1-3; D gene unclear. From germline, CDR1 is MNHEY and CDR2 SVGAGI. The V end was cut by 2 bases, the J end by 2 bases, with 7 bases between. This CDR3 region has 14 residues. The chain's CDR3 is CASSYQVPGNTIYF. Written as DNA, the CDR3 is TGTGCCAGCAGTTACCAGGTGCCTGGAAACACCATATATTTT.

The chain carries TRBV27 and TRBJ1-5, with D tentatively TRBD1 (6 bases). The CDR3 spans 15 residues. From germline, CDR1 is MNHEY and CDR2 SMNVEV (reference sequence). V lost 6 bases to trimming and J lost 5 bases, with 17 bases between them. The CDR3 spells CASRRQALGDQPQHF. The DNA of the CDR3 is TGTGCCAGCAGACGACAGGCTTTGGGGGATCAGCCCCAGCATTTT.

The sample holds a few counts of this clone. The rearrangement joins TRBV6-5 to TRBJ2-2; 10 bases line up with TRBD2. CDR1 is MNHEY and CDR2 is SVGAGI in the germline V gene. V lost 4 bases, J lost 2 bases, and 4 bases stayed unmatched. This CDR3 is 16 amino acids long. For the CDR3, the DNA is TGTGCCAGCAGTTCTAGACTAGCGGGTAACACCGGGGAGCTGTTTTTT. This translates into CASSSRLAGNTGELFF.

The chain links TRBV7-2 to TRBJ1-2; no clear D. There are 14 residues in the CDR3. Germline V lookup: CDR1 SGHTA, CDR2 FQGNSA. The V and J ends lost 1 base and 6 bases respectively, with 12 bases between them. Here the CDR3 reads CASSLGLGRDGYTF. The CDR3 region has the DNA TGTGCCAGCAGCTTAGGTTTGGGGAGAGATGGCTACACCTTC.

This clone has just one count. V is TRBV19 and J is TRBJ2-7, with 9 nucleotides matching TRBD1. Trimming removed 10 bases from V and 2 bases from J; junction bases left unmatched: 9. Per the germline V gene, CDR1 is LNHDA and CDR2 is SQIVND (reference sequence). The CDR3 has 14 residues. CDR3 nucleotide sequence: TGTGCCACCTCTCCCCGGACAGGGGCCTACGAGCAGTACTTC. This gives the protein CATSPRTGAYEQYF. The full variable domain, completed using reference TRBV19 and TRBJ2-7, is DGGITQSPKYLFRKEGQNVTLSCEQNLNHDAMYWYRQDPGQGLRLIYYSQIVNDFQKGDIAEGYSVSREKKESFPLTVTSAQKNPTAFYLCATSPRTGAYEQYFGPGTRLTVT.